Listed below are T cell receptor beta chains from one sample, sequenced in a study of blood T cell repertoires in COVID-19. The assay was immunoSEQ multiplex PCR, and TCRdb's table has in-frame clones only and misses some. The sample lists about 62,000 clones, 70% to 90% seen once, with around 1.3% in the top ten. Sequenced input: peripheral blood. All receptors come from a woman of 80 years or more with acute or convalescent COVID-19. Each CDR3 is given with its conserved first and last residue.

v_call,j_call,cdr3_aa
TRBV7-8,TRBJ1-2,CASSLGQAGYTF
TRBV12-3/TRBV12-4,TRBJ1-6,CASSPVHSPLHF
TRBV19,TRBJ2-3,CASSIGGRTDTQYF
TRBV2,TRBJ2-7,CASSPDRVSYEQYF
TRBV5-1,TRBJ2-1,CASSPNRDRYNEQFF
TRBV3-1/TRBV3-2,TRBJ1-2,CASSLRQLNYGYTF
TRBV27,TRBJ1-1,CASSPWATNTEAFF
TRBV18,TRBJ1-1,CASLSSVMNTEAFF
TRBV11-2,TRBJ2-3,CASSFPGAGGTDTQYF
TRBV27,TRBJ1-1,CASSYTGNTEAFF
TRBV10-3,TRBJ2-7,CAIRSGQSSFEQYF
TRBV4-3,TRBJ2-1,CASSQDQRRSYNEQFF
TRBV20-1,TRBJ1-1,CSASRSSGTEAFF
TRBV19,TRBJ1-2,CASRAGRRRGHGYTF
TRBV6-5,TRBJ2-7,CASASSRDEQYF
TRBV27,TRBJ2-7,CASRTTGGSSYEQYF
TRBV19,TRBJ2-2,CATKREGTGELFF
TRBV9,TRBJ2-2,CASSLGSDSSTGELFF
TRBV7-9,TRBJ2-1,CASSLGLAAYNEQFF
TRBV30,TRBJ1-6,CAWSERQASSPLHF
TRBV4-3,TRBJ1-6,CASSQETGGGNSPLHF
TRBV5-1,TRBJ2-2,CASSLDIQANTGELFF
TRBV28,TRBJ1-3,CASSFMGGRRGYTIYF
TRBV10-1,TRBJ2-1,CASSEWRINEQFF
TRBV21-1,TRBJ1-2,CASGAIRGGYTF
TRBV10-3,TRBJ2-2,CAIRGGSEASTGELFF
TRBV7-2,TRBJ1-3,CASSWGWTGHPRSGNTIYF
TRBV10-3,TRBJ1-5,CAISEDARAGVQPQHF
TRBV25-1,TRBJ1-6,CASSGRQGPNSPLHF
TRBV5-1,TRBJ2-1,CASSSAGGPAYNEQFF
TRBV5-8,TRBJ2-7,CASSSGQGLGTSYF
TRBV7-3,TRBJ2-1,CASSPGQGSYNEQFF
TRBV27,TRBJ2-7,CATNRLGTGLYEQYF
TRBV6-5,TRBJ1-1,CASETGGHTEAFF
TRBV7-9,TRBJ2-1,CASSLGLAGTYNEQFF
TRBV7-2,TRBJ2-4,CASSLAVGGENIQYF
TRBV19,TRBJ2-1,CASSIRERTARYNEQFF
TRBV7-3,TRBJ2-5,CASSPGQGVGETQYF
TRBV19,TRBJ1-5,CASSGTVNQPQHF
TRBV7-2,TRBJ1-5,CASSLLRDFNQPQHF
TRBV6-1,TRBJ2-7,CASSAVGSTGFSYEQYF
TRBV5-1,TRBJ2-7,CASSLSGEQYF
TRBV3-1/TRBV3-2,TRBJ1-1,CASSRLYHMNTEAFF
TRBV19,TRBJ2-2,CASRRLAGVLKTGELFF
TRBV27,TRBJ2-3,CASSRDRGGDTQYF
TRBV7-6,TRBJ2-7,CASSRSHEQYF
TRBV7-3,TRBJ2-1,CASSLRLAGVNEQFF
TRBV4-1,TRBJ1-3,CASSQRIVGDSSSGNTIYF
TRBV6-2/TRBV6-3,TRBJ2-2,CASSSGGGPTGELFF
TRBV5-1,TRBJ2-6,CASTPGSSGANVLTF
TRBV5-8,TRBJ2-7,CASRGTSQRIHEQYF
TRBV7-9,TRBJ1-2,CASSLGTGRSYGYTF
TRBV5-1,TRBJ2-2,CASSSIINRDTGELFF
TRBV4-3,TRBJ1-3,CASSQTPREVGHTIYF
TRBV20-1,TRBJ2-5,CSAEYETQYF
TRBV30,TRBJ2-3,CAWSSGLVADTQYF
TRBV9,TRBJ2-1,CASSRGIYNEQFF